The sequence of this T cell receptor beta chain was determined in a study of CD8+ T cells in alopecia areata. In each case, RNA was isolated and then reverse transcribed into cDNA as the sequencing template. Libraries were prepared by immunoSEQ multiplex PCR; TCRdb keeps only in-frame clonotypes and omits some of them. The sample has 130,000 or so clones, approximately 60% seen once. Study results and limitations: While tofacitinib was given, many expanded lesional clones persisted in scalp and blood.

Regarding this clone: Its antigen is still unknown.

The treatment denotes: oral pan-JAK inhibitor, 5-10 mg twice daily. This clonotype was sampled from a human donor with alopecia areata. The specimen was CD4+ T cells sorted from blood, collected at week 4, from a patient treated with tofacitinib.

The CDR3, as DNA: TGTGCCAGCAGCTTAGCGGCCGGGAGGGGCAATCAGCCCCAGCATTTT. Amino acids: CASSLAAGRGNQPQHF. The chain has TRBV7-9 and TRBJ1-5; D ambiguous. With 0 bases removed from V and 2 bases from J, the gap between germline ends came to 11 bases. CDR1 is SEHNR and CDR2 is FQNEAQ in the germline V gene (reference sequence). The CDR3 totals 16 residues.